The text below deals with one T cell receptor beta chain. The antigen is not known. The data are from a study of shared clonotypes between healthy human individuals. Study outcomes and limitations: Across a handful of donors, naive CD4 shared roughly 5%, naive CD8 approximately 3.5%, memory CD4 over 2%, memory CD8 about 0.4%.

The germline V gene encodes CDR1 LGHNA and CDR2 YSLEER. CDR3 length equals 16 residues. Trimming cost V 0 bases and J 3 bases; bases outside gene matches: 5. Using immunoSEQ multiplex PCR, the repertoire was profiled, and TCRdb retains in-frame clones only, with some absent. Among fewer than 3 million clones listed, about 90% were seen once. In the CD4+ fraction, cells were divided into CD45RA+ naive and CD45RA-negative memory subsets. This chain uses TRBV4-3 with TRBJ2-3; 8 nucleotides agree with TRBD2. The sequencing sample was made of naive CD4+ T cells from PBMCs. Subset indicated: CD45RA+ positively selected. This TCR derives from a man between 18 and 29 years old in good health. Some clones in this sample may be carry-over from other donors' samples. The CDR3 DNA reads TGCGCCAGCAGCCAAGATCCACGGGAGGGTACAGATACGCAGTATTTT. This codes for CASSQDPREGTDTQYF.